This T cell receptor (beta chain) emerged from a study of OX40 agonist ivuxolimab in advanced cancers. Study details: Three patients showed partial responses: one hepatocellular carcinoma and two cutaneous melanoma cases. Study-wide results and caveats: In general, CD8+ T cells held more expanded clones than CD4+ did, on average. Which antigen the expanded peripheral T cells recognized is unknown.

Data came from immunoSEQ multiplex PCR; TCRdb stores just in-frame clones and leaves some out. The sample records some 74,000 clones, 80% to 95% being singletons. This CDR3 contains 15 residues. Germline CDR1 reads LNHDA; CDR2 reads SQIVND (reference sequence). The V gene lost 3 bases and the J gene lost 8 bases, with 16 bases spanning the gap. Points on this clone: Antigen specificity is unknown.

The sequence was collected from an adult with an advanced solid tumor such as melanoma, head and neck, liver or kidney cancer. The genes are TRBV19 and TRBJ2-2; D possibly corresponds to TRBD2 (5 bases). Sequenced here: CD4+ or CD8+ T cells sorted from blood, sampled in a trial of the OX40 agonist ivuxolimab. The CDR3 nucleotides read TGTGCCAGTAGTATGATCTGGGCCTCGGGGGGGGAGCTGTTTTTT. This encodes CASSMIWASGGELFF.